This TCR beta chain was identified in a study of T-cell memory formation after mild COVID-19 (dated by TCRdb to the early 2020s). General notes on the study: TCR sequence clusters from the two donors were found to be largely donor specific. In a couple of donors, T-cell clones that expanded and contracted after mild COVID-19 were tracked by sequencing TCRalpha and TCRbeta repertoires over time. The cohort comprised two young, previously healthy adult volunteers, one female and one male.

The study at large found these results: SARS-CoV-2 specificity was not confirmed for the second-wave clones peaking on day 37. Some responding clones were detected in pre-infection memory, which suggested that pre-existing cross-reactive memory T cells had joined the SARS-CoV-2 response. Clones that contracted from day 15 to 85 showed balanced CD4/CD8 phenotypes, whereas a second wave of clones that expanded from day 15 to 37 leaned towards CD4+. Only a couple of mild cases were covered by the study, and larger cohorts that include severe cases with pre-infection samples were considered necessary. Contracting CD4+ clones were located mainly in the CM and EM memory subsets, whereas CD8+ clones were found to be enriched in EMRA.

Ficoll-Paque density gradient centrifugation was used to isolate PBMCs. Details on this clonotype: Its cognate antigen has yet to be identified. No quality values exist for individual bases; no much larger clone is one base distant.

The sequencer listed for this sample is Illumina NovaSeq 6000. TCRalpha and TCRbeta cDNA libraries were built by 5'RACE with constant-segment primers, adding sample barcodes and unique molecular identifiers. RNA was extracted from every sample with Trizol reagent. Libraries were amplified in two PCR steps, with a second sample barcode and Illumina TruSeq adapters added in the second step. The libraries were sequenced on an Illumina NovaSeq using 2 x 150 bp paired-end reads. The original methods were these. The reads were demultiplexed and collapsed into UMI-guided consensus sequences using migec v1.2.7. Using mixcr v2.1.11, the UMI consensuses were aligned to TRA and TRB V and J templates and assembled into clonotypes. A clonotype was counted as expanded or contracted only if both edgeR and NoisET called the change significant, with noise models trained on biological replicates. For edgeR calls, the thresholds were a false discovery rate-adjusted p below 0.01 and a log2 fold-change of 1. As an exploratory analysis of dynamics, max-normalized trajectories of the 1000 most abundant clonotypes were examined by PCA with hierarchical clustering. The CD4 or CD8 phenotype of responding clones was assigned using the separately sequenced CD4+ and CD8+ repertoires. TCRdb's own reprocessing of the public reads used fastp at Q25 and MiXCR and kept productive beta chains. Each CDR3 protein appears once, grouped with its most common genes and DNA. TCRdb's processing, not the authors' own work, is the source of the V and J calls. Across this sample there are about 170,000 distinct CDR3 sequences, with under 15% seen only once. The ten largest make up about 3.3% of the sample.

The specimen sequenced was PBMCs or a T cell subset sorted from them (not recorded which). The receptor comes from a man younger than 35 who had mild COVID-19 (a few samples of this study predate the infection). The sample titles of this study are shuffled in the database, so cell type and time point are left out; the donor was told from shared clones.

DNA sequence: TGTGCCAGCAGCTTTAGTCTAGCGGCCACAGATACGCAGTATTTT. Translation gives CASSFSLAATDTQYF. The chain is assembled from TRBV7-3 and TRBJ2-3, with 7 central nucleotides matching TRBD2. The V end gives up 3 bases and the J end 2 bases, leaving 5 bases in the junction not matched to a gene. Measured from the cysteine to the phenylalanine, the CDR3 is 15 residues long. The sequence is cut down to CDR3 DNA, 45 bases in frame from base 1. The CDR1 and CDR2 encoded by the germline V gene are SGHTA and FQGTGA.